This T cell receptor (beta chain) stems from a study of blood T cell repertoires in COVID-19. Study context: Material from acute and convalescent COVID-19 was sourced from the United States, Italy and Spain. T cells, B-cell-depleted T cells, or PBMCs supplied cDNA or gDNA.

Assay: immunoSEQ multiplex PCR; the TCRdb copy retains only in-frame clones and omits some. The sample lists under 300,000 clones, roughly 83% occurring once. CDR1 and CDR2 (germline): MNHEY, SVGAGI. The J segment lost 7 bases and the V segment lost 7 bases, leaving 11 bases of the junction unmatched. The CDR3 runs 14 residues. The chain links TRBV6-5 to TRBJ1-2; 8 positions match TRBD1. The origin of this receptor is a man in his sixties who had recovered from COVID-19. Sequencing used peripheral blood. CDR3 sequence reads: CASTTNQGALGYTF. As DNA, the CDR3 is TGTGCCAGCACCACGAACCAGGGGGCGCTTGGCTACACCTTC.